This is a list of T cell receptor beta chains from one sample in a study of T-cell memory formation after mild COVID-19. TCRdb re-derived calls from the 5' RACE reads in MiXCR, one entry per CDR3 protein. The sample lists 530,000 or so distinct CDR3 sequences, roughly 17% occurring once. Sequenced sample: PBMCs or a T cell subset sorted from them (not recorded which). The receptors stem from an adult woman who had mild COVID-19 (a few samples of this study predate the infection). Cell type and time point are not known. The CDR3 runs from the conserved cysteine through the conserved F or W. Fields, in order: J gene, V gene, CDR3 protein.

J gene: TRBJ1-1; V gene: TRBV20-1; CDR3 protein: CSARGPDSRPDTEAFF
J gene: TRBJ2-1; V gene: TRBV12-3/TRBV12-4; CDR3 protein: CASRSWYNEQFF
J gene: TRBJ1-1; V gene: TRBV12-3/TRBV12-4; CDR3 protein: CASSFGDSTEAFF
J gene: TRBJ2-1; V gene: TRBV14; CDR3 protein: CASSQDRGRGEQFF
J gene: TRBJ1-5; V gene: TRBV7-2; CDR3 protein: CASSSDRDQPQHF
J gene: TRBJ2-1; V gene: TRBV5-8; CDR3 protein: CASSTGRLADTKEQFF
J gene: TRBJ1-1; V gene: TRBV12-3/TRBV12-4; CDR3 protein: CASGTSGGWDTEAFF
J gene: TRBJ1-1; V gene: TRBV29-1; CDR3 protein: CSVGRQGLGDTEAFF
J gene: TRBJ2-2; V gene: TRBV5-1; CDR3 protein: CASSLTSGSNTGELFF
J gene: TRBJ2-7; V gene: TRBV4-1; CDR3 protein: CASSQALADSYEQYF
J gene: TRBJ2-1; V gene: TRBV11-2; CDR3 protein: CASSGGSGRRGNEQFF
J gene: TRBJ1-4; V gene: TRBV15; CDR3 protein: CATSTGINEKLFF
J gene: TRBJ2-2; V gene: TRBV7-3; CDR3 protein: CASSLHTGELFF
J gene: TRBJ2-7; V gene: TRBV6-2/TRBV6-3; CDR3 protein: CASRPRLAQGVTYEQYF
J gene: TRBJ1-5; V gene: TRBV15; CDR3 protein: CATSRDQQLNQPQHF
J gene: TRBJ2-3; V gene: TRBV7-9; CDR3 protein: CASSLGDGPGSQYF
J gene: TRBJ2-7; V gene: TRBV20-1; CDR3 protein: CSAIAPDEPYEQYF
J gene: TRBJ2-7; V gene: TRBV6-5; CDR3 protein: CASSSQGAPTYEQYF
J gene: TRBJ1-1; V gene: TRBV10-3; CDR3 protein: CAISGGIGSEAFF
J gene: TRBJ2-7; V gene: TRBV5-6; CDR3 protein: CASSLASGYEQYF
J gene: TRBJ2-3; V gene: TRBV9; CDR3 protein: CASSVGLLRTDTQYF
J gene: TRBJ2-3; V gene: TRBV15; CDR3 protein: CATSNRGVRTDTQYF
J gene: TRBJ2-1; V gene: TRBV7-9; CDR3 protein: CASSTSGYYNEQFF
J gene: TRBJ2-7; V gene: TRBV7-9; CDR3 protein: CASSKGTGRNEQYF
J gene: TRBJ2-3; V gene: TRBV14; CDR3 protein: CASSQDGRGPDTQYF
J gene: TRBJ2-3; V gene: TRBV29-1; CDR3 protein: CSTKSGTASTDTQYF
J gene: TRBJ2-3; V gene: TRBV7-8; CDR3 protein: CASGTPGTDTQYF
J gene: TRBJ1-2; V gene: TRBV27; CDR3 protein: CASSGIGAYGYTF
J gene: TRBJ2-7; V gene: TRBV29-1; CDR3 protein: CSVEHNRYEQYF
J gene: TRBJ2-2; V gene: TRBV3-1; CDR3 protein: CASSQRGQNTGELFF
J gene: TRBJ1-5; V gene: TRBV4-3; CDR3 protein: CASSQDPQGNQPQHF
J gene: TRBJ1-1; V gene: TRBV27; CDR3 protein: CASSLWGSRTEAFF
J gene: TRBJ2-1; V gene: TRBV5-1; CDR3 protein: CASSPAFLAGNEQFF
J gene: TRBJ1-2; V gene: TRBV10-3; CDR3 protein: CAISEQGGNGYTF
J gene: TRBJ2-3; V gene: TRBV19; CDR3 protein: CASKVQDRDADTQYF
J gene: TRBJ1-1; V gene: TRBV15; CDR3 protein: CATSVRADTEAFF
J gene: TRBJ1-4; V gene: TRBV19; CDR3 protein: CASSSGTAEGVRLFF
J gene: TRBJ2-7; V gene: TRBV6-5; CDR3 protein: CASSTPSSEQYF
J gene: TRBJ2-7; V gene: TRBV25-1; CDR3 protein: CASSELAGAYEQYF
J gene: TRBJ2-7; V gene: TRBV12-3/TRBV12-4; CDR3 protein: CASREGLAEIYEQYF
J gene: TRBJ2-7; V gene: TRBV24-1; CDR3 protein: CATSESGTAYEQYF
J gene: TRBJ2-2; V gene: TRBV19; CDR3 protein: CASTPWGTREAGELFF
J gene: TRBJ2-5; V gene: TRBV6-6; CDR3 protein: CASSEGGIGSPYQETQYF
J gene: TRBJ1-2; V gene: TRBV20-1; CDR3 protein: CSARGSNYGYTF
J gene: TRBJ2-5; V gene: TRBV28; CDR3 protein: CASSHNSGGHQETQYF
J gene: TRBJ1-2; V gene: TRBV6-2/TRBV6-3; CDR3 protein: CASWTPEVDGLNYGYTF